A few counts support the clone carrying this T cell receptor (beta chain). V shed 3 bases, J shed 9 bases, and the junction held 13 bases outside the gene matches. CDR1 is DFQATT, CDR2 SNEGSKA, per germline (reference sequence). The CDR3 runs 14 residues. This sample was included in a study of T-cell reconstitution after alpha-beta-depleted transplantation in children. TCRbeta library preparation incorporated unique molecular identifiers. TCRdb re-derived calls from the PCR reads in MiXCR, one entry per CDR3 protein. The top ten hold 30% to 40% of the sample, which has 500,000 to 750,000 distinct CDR3 sequences, 27% seen once.

The chain employs TRBV20-1 and TRBJ2-5; TRBD2 matches 7 bases. The starting material was PBMCs, obtained before TCRalphabeta/CD19-depleted stem cell transplant. This TCR was recovered from a boy less than two years old with Wiskott-Aldrich syndrome, due to receive a stem cell transplant. The CDR3 DNA is TGCAGTGCTAGCCCCGGGGCGGGAGCCGTGGCCCAGTACTTC. It is translated as CSASPGAGAVAQYF.